The 27 T cell receptor beta chains listed next were all sequenced from one sample in a study of early stage breast cancer tumors. Measured with immunoSEQ multiplex PCR; TCRdb has only the in-frame clones, and not every one. Of about 58,000 clones listed, about 80% are singletons. Input material: blood. The receptors were sampled from a young adult with breast cancer.

The CDR3 spells CASSGRQGGGTEAFF. CDR3 DNA sequence: TGTGCCAGCAGTGGTCGGCAGGGGGGGGGCACTGAAGCTTTCTTT. The rearrangement uses TRBV2 and TRBJ1-1, with 7 bases that match TRBD1. Germline CDR1 SNHLY, CDR2 FYNNEI. The CDR3 has 15 amino acids. The V and J ends lost 4 bases and 4 bases, in that order; junction bases with no gene match: 9.

V and J are TRBV4-2 and TRBJ1-2; 8 nucleotides agree with TRBD1. This CDR3 has 15 amino acids. The germline CDR1 and CDR2 sequences are LGHNA and YNFKEQ. Unmatched junction bases numbered 14, after V lost 6 bases and J lost 8 bases. CDR3 nucleotides: TGTGCCAGCAGACACGATTCAGGGGGCCGAGGGGGCTACACCTTC. Protein product: CASRHDSGGRGGYTF.

This chain uses TRBV5-4 with TRBJ1-5, with TRBD1 as a possible D gene (5 bases). This CDR3 has 13 amino acids. The germline CDR1 and CDR2 sequences are SGHNT and YYREEE (reference sequence). V lost 3 bases and J lost 10, with 14 bases in between. DNA of the CDR3: TGTGCCAGCAGCTCCGGGGGGGGAGGTCCCCAGCATTTT. It encodes CASSSGGGGPQHF.

V gene TRBV27 combines with J gene TRBJ2-1; possibly TRBD2 for D (6 bases). Between the trimmed V and J ends, which lost 4 bases and 6 bases, there was a span of 10 bases. Germline-derived CDR1 and CDR2 are MNHEY and SMNVEV (reference sequence). The CDR3 has 13 amino acids. The CDR3 DNA sequence: TGTGCCAGCAGTTATTCTAGCGCCAATGAGCAGTTCTTC. Translation gives CASSYSSANEQFF.

The chain recombines TRBV30 with TRBJ1-5; D perhaps matches TRBD1 (5 bases). The CDR3 loop spans 14 amino acids. V was cut by 1 base and J by 5 bases, with 12 bases left in between. Looked up from germline, CDR1 is GTSNPN and CDR2 is SVGIG (reference sequence). This chain's CDR3 is CAWSAGRRDQPQHF. The CDR3 bases are TGTGCCTGGAGTGCGGGACGGAGAGATCAGCCCCAGCATTTT.

This chain links TRBV5-1 with TRBJ1-2; 10 nucleotides match TRBD1. This CDR3 has 15 residues. CDR1 is SGHRS, CDR2 YFSETQ, per germline. Trimming took 0 bases from V and 5 from J; bases not matched to a gene: 4. The CDR3 nucleotides read TGCGCCAGCAGCTTGGATCCGGGACAGGGGTATGGCTACACCTTC. Translating gives CASSLDPGQGYGYTF. Drawing the rest from reference TRBV5-1 and TRBJ1-2, the complete variable domain is KAGVTQTPRYLIKTRGQQVTLSCSPISGHRSVSWYQQTPGQGLQFLFEYFSETQRNKGNFPGRFSGRQFSNSRSEMNVSTLELGDSALYLCASSLDPGQGYGYTFGSGTRLTVV.

This chain uses TRBV29-1 with TRBJ2-1; the match to TRBD2 covers 7 bases. The CDR3 totals 14 residues. V lost 0 bases to trimming and J lost 9 bases; unmatched junction nucleotides: 8. Germline V gene sequence: CDR1 SQVTM, CDR2 ANQGSEA. CDR3 DNA sequence: TGCAGCGTTGAAGATCGGTTTGGGGGGGGTGAGCAGTTCTTC. This encodes CSVEDRFGGGEQFF.

The chain uses TRBV7-2 and TRBJ2-7; TRBD2 matches at 9 bases. In germline, CDR1 is SGHTA, CDR2 FQGNSA. This CDR3 region has 15 residues. Trimming at V came to 4 bases and at J to 6 bases, leaving 10 bases not matched to a gene. CDR3 bases: TGTGCCAGCAGCTCCTCCGGGACTAGCCTTTCCGAGCAGTACTTC. This encodes CASSSSGTSLSEQYF.

The J gene is TRBJ2-7, the V gene TRBV7-8; 11 bases map to TRBD2. CDR1 and CDR2 (germline): SGHVS, FQNEAQ. J lost 0 bases, V lost 7 bases, and 8 bases had no gene match. The CDR3 has 16 amino acids. CDR3 nucleotides: TGTGCCAGCACCCTATCCGGGACTAGCGGCTCCTACGAGCAGTACTTC. Its protein product is CASTLSGTSGSYEQYF.

The chain employs TRBV2 and TRBJ2-6; no clear D gene. The germline V and J ends were trimmed by 5 bases and 1 base, with 9 bases remaining between them. The CDR3 loop spans 15 amino acids. Germline V CDR1 and CDR2: SNHLY, FYNNEI. CDR3 loop: CASSFGPSGANVLTF. CDR3 bases: TGTGCCAGCAGTTTTGGACCTTCTGGGGCCAACGTCCTGACTTTC.

The chain uses TRBV30 and TRBJ2-1; TRBD2 is a possible D gene (6 bases). The CDR3 runs to 14 residues. The ends were cut back, 2 bases at V and 8 bases at J, with 16 bases in the middle. Germline CDR1 and CDR2: GTSNPN and SVGIG (reference sequence). This CDR3 reads CAWSTGGVVDEQFF. In DNA form, the CDR3 reads TGTGCCTGGAGTACCGGGGGAGTGGTTGATGAGCAGTTCTTC.

The genes are TRBV6-1 and TRBJ2-7; 7 bases match TRBD2. This CDR3 has 12 residues. Germline V lookup: CDR1 MNHNS, CDR2 SASEGT. With 7 bases clipped from V and 4 bases from J, the junction kept 4 bases outside the gene matches. CDR3 DNA sequence: TGTGCCAGCAATGCGGGAGTGTACGAGCAGTACTTC. It yields the protein CASNAGVYEQYF.

This clone has only one observation. The chain employs TRBV5-8 and TRBJ1-1; unclear D gene. Germline assignment: CDR1 SGHTS and CDR2 YDEGEE. This CDR3 region has 13 residues. The V gene lost 1 base and the J gene lost 11 bases, with 15 bases spanning the gap. CDR3 DNA sequence: TGTGCCAGCAGCTTGATAAGAGAGGGAACGGCTTTCTTT. It is translated as CASSLIREGTAFF. The complete variable domain, with remaining parts taken from reference TRBV5-8 and TRBJ1-1, reads EAGVTQSPTHLIKTRGQQATLRCSPISGHTSVYWYQQALGLGLQFLLWYDEGEERNRGNFPPRFSGRQFPNYSSELNVNALELEDSALYLCASSLIREGTAFFGQGTRLTVV.

CDR3 sequence (DNA): TGTGCCAGTAGTACTGGGGACATGCGGAACACTGAAGCTTTCTTT. This gives the protein CASSTGDMRNTEAFF. This chain links TRBV19 with TRBJ1-1; weak D call: TRBD1 (6 bases). Looked up from germline, CDR1 is LNHDA and CDR2 is SQIVND (reference sequence). Trimming stripped 4 bases from V and 1 base from J, with 13 bases between. The CDR3 runs 15 residues.

CDR3 sequence reads: CASSYDNMNTEAFF. DNA for the CDR3: TGCGCCAGCAGTTATGACAACATGAACACTGAAGCTTTCTTT. This chain links TRBV5-1 with TRBJ1-1; D is unclear. Trimming shortened V by 5 bases and J by 0 bases, and 11 bases separated the two germline ends. The germline gives CDR1 SGHRS, CDR2 YFSETQ. This CDR3 comprises 14 residues.

The J gene is TRBJ2-5, the V gene TRBV5-1; TRBD2 aligns across 8 bases. Unmatched junction bases numbered 3, after V lost 0 bases and J lost 5 bases. The CDR3 has 14 amino acids. CDR1 and CDR2 (germline): SGHRS, YFSETQ. The CDR3 here is CASSLEAGVETQYF. The DNA for the CDR3 is TGCGCCAGCAGCTTGGAAGCGGGAGTCGAGACCCAGTACTTC.

The chain couples TRBV30 to TRBJ2-2, with D unresolved. Germline V gene data show CDR1 as GTSNPN and CDR2 as SVGIG (reference sequence). There are 11 residues in the CDR3. V was cut by 2 bases and J by 7 bases, with 5 bases left in between. CDR3 nucleotide sequence: TGTGCCTGGAGTCTTGTCGGGGAGCTGTTTTTT. Protein product: CAWSLVGELFF.

The CDR3 DNA reads TGCGCCAGCAGCTACCTGGGTCCCTACGAGCAGTACTTC. Translated, it gives CASSYLGPYEQYF. The chain uses TRBV5-1 and TRBJ2-7; D ambiguous. The CDR3 length is 13 residues. The V gene's germline CDR1 is SGHRS and CDR2 YFSETQ. The V gene lost 3 bases and the J gene lost 2 bases, with 9 bases spanning the gap.

In this sample, this clone turned up a few times. A read error may produce the germline difference seen at one junction end. V gene TRBV30 combines with J gene TRBJ1-6, with D maybe TRBD1 (5 bases). From germline, CDR1 is GTSNPN and CDR2 SVGIG (reference sequence). The CDR3 is made up of 13 amino acids. This CDR3 reads CAWRVGGHSPLHF. Here the CDR3 DNA reads TGTGCCTGGCGTGTGGGGGGACATTCACCCCTCCACTTT.

J is TRBJ1-2 and V is TRBV10-3, with 9 positions matching TRBD1. J was trimmed by 7 bases and V by 4 bases; bases with no gene match: 10. The germline V gene encodes CDR1 ENHRY and CDR2 SYGVKD. The CDR3 contains 15 residues. The CDR3 coding sequence is TGTGCCATCAGTGCCGTAGGACAGGGGAGGGGTGGCTACACCTTC. Protein: CAISAVGQGRGGYTF.

This clone has more than one count but fewer than ten. The chain recombines TRBV27 with TRBJ2-7; D not certain. Germline V gene sequence: CDR1 MNHEY, CDR2 SMNVEV (reference sequence). Trimming pared 6 bases from V and 7 bases from J, leaving 7 bases between. The CDR3 is made up of 10 amino acids. The CDR3 loop reads CASRTREQYF. The CDR3 DNA reads as TGTGCCAGCAGGACGCGGGAGCAGTACTTC.

The rearrangement links TRBV11-2 to TRBJ2-7, with unresolved D. V dropped 6 bases and J dropped 4 bases, with 10 bases sitting between them. The CDR3 is 12 residues long. CDR1 and CDR2 (germline): SGHAT, FQNNGV. As DNA, the CDR3 is TGTGCCAGCAGTCAGGCAGGATACGAGCAGTACTTC. It codes for CASSQAGYEQYF.

This clone was counted between two and nine times. This rearrangement joins TRBV7-2 to TRBJ1-2; tentatively, D is TRBD1 (6 bases). The ends were cut back, 5 bases at V and 2 bases at J, with 9 bases in the middle. Germline V lookup: CDR1 SGHTA, CDR2 FQGNSA. CDR3 length: 13 amino acids. The CDR3, as DNA: TGTGCCAGCAGCCAGGACAGCAACTATGGCTACACCTTC. Protein product: CASSQDSNYGYTF.

The chain couples TRBV7-9 to TRBJ1-2; the D gene is possibly TRBD1 (5 bases). CDR3 length: 12 amino acids. CDR1 is SEHNR and CDR2 is FQNEAQ in the germline V gene (reference sequence). Trimming shortened V by 8 bases and J by 4 bases, and 11 bases separated the two germline ends. The DNA of the CDR3 is TGTGCCAGCGGGGTCGGGGGCTATGGCTACACCTTC. It yields the protein CASGVGGYGYTF.

CDR3 DNA: TGCAGCGTTGAAGATGAGGCGGGAGGGCCCAATGAGCAGTTCTTC. Residues: CSVEDEAGGPNEQFF. This chain connects TRBV29-1 to TRBJ2-1; 9 bases are shared with TRBD2. The CDR3 is 15 amino acids. In germline, CDR1 is SQVTM, CDR2 ANQGSEA. V lost 0 bases, J lost 6 bases, and 6 bases stayed unmatched.

V usage is TRBV5-1 and J usage is TRBJ2-3; D remains ambiguous. Germline CDR1 is SGHRS and CDR2 is YFSETQ. The V end lost 4 bases, the J end lost 1 base, and 7 bases lay between the germline ends. The CDR3 extends over 13 amino acids. Here the CDR3 reads CASSLPGTDTQYF. The CDR3 region has the DNA TGCGCCAGCAGCCTTCCAGGCACAGATACGCAGTATTTT.

The chain links TRBV5-1 to TRBJ1-4, with D possibly matching TRBD1 (5 bases). Between the trimmed V and J ends, which lost 2 bases and 5 bases, there was a span of 13 bases. CDR1 and CDR2 (germline): SGHRS, YFSETQ. The CDR3 consists of 15 residues. CDR3: CASSFGGLPNEKLFF. CDR3 nucleotide sequence: TGCGCCAGCAGCTTTGGGGGACTGCCAAATGAAAAACTGTTTTTT.